The 17 T cell receptor beta chains listed next were all sequenced from one sample in a study of cytomegalovirus exposure and HLA in healthy donors listed by TCRdb under 2017. Libraries were prepared through the immunoSEQ multiplex PCR assay. A mixture of 60 forward primers for TCR Vbeta segments and 13 reverse primers for TCR Jbeta segments was used in the multiplex PCR. TCRdb took over this immuneACCESS table, retaining in-frame rearrangements with V and J assigned. Such tables are incomplete; in checked studies, under half of the missing clones stem from an unresolved V gene, and the remainder is unexplained. Within this sample are some 190,000 clones, with roughly 78% of them counted one time only. The ten largest clones capture under 2% of the sample. Sequencing used PBMCs. Source of these receptors: a woman aged 25-40 years in good health and CMV-seronegative.

The V call is TRBV14, the J call TRBJ2-2; D unclear. Germline V lookup: CDR1 SGHDN, CDR2 FVKESK. This CDR3 spans 11 amino acids. V shed 4 bases and J shed 5 bases, with 2 bases lying between them. Here the CDR3 reads CASSPTGELFF. The DNA of the CDR3 is TGTGCCAGCAGCCCGACCGGGGAGCTGTTTTTT.

The chain recombines TRBV5-4 with TRBJ1-1; weak D call: TRBD1 (5 bases). V was clipped by 0 bases and J by 1 base, with 7 bases between them. This CDR3 is 14 amino acids long. Germline assignment: CDR1 SGHNT and CDR2 YYREEE (reference sequence). As DNA, the CDR3 is TGTGCCAGCAGCTTGGGACAGAGGAACACTGAAGCTTTCTTT. It yields the protein CASSLGQRNTEAFF.

This chain joins TRBV6-1 and TRBJ1-5; 8 nucleotides line up with TRBD1. The CDR3 is 14 amino acids. V shed 9 bases and J 3 bases; nucleotides not matched to a gene: 7. Germline loops: CDR1 MNHNS, CDR2 SASEGT. This CDR3 reads CARIRDRLNQPQHF. For the CDR3, the DNA is TGTGCCAGAATCCGGGACAGGCTCAATCAGCCCCAGCATTTT.

This chain links TRBV6-1 with TRBJ2-7; TRBD1 is a possible D gene (5 bases). The CDR3 runs 14 residues. Germline V gives CDR1 MNHNS, CDR2 SASEGT. V shed 6 bases and J shed 6 bases, with 18 bases lying between them. For the CDR3, the DNA is TGTGCCAGCAGAGGACAATTCGGACAAAGCGAGCAGTACTTC. This codes for CASRGQFGQSEQYF.

The chain is built from TRBV14 and TRBJ2-6; TRBD1 is a possible D gene (6 bases). Looked up from germline, CDR1 is SGHDN and CDR2 is FVKESK. This CDR3 is built from 17 residues. The V and J ends lost 2 bases and 0 bases respectively, with 11 bases between them. The CDR3 loop is CASSQPWGHSGANVLTF. The CDR3 DNA follows: TGTGCCAGCAGCCAACCCTGGGGACACTCTGGGGCCAACGTCCTGACTTTC.

The J gene is TRBJ1-1, the V gene TRBV7-2, with 8 positions matching TRBD1. The CDR3 sequence is 15 residues long. V trimming: 5 bases; J trimming: 1 base; junction bases outside the gene matches: 6. CDR1 and CDR2 (germline): SGHTA, FQGNSA. The CDR3 protein is CASSSYRGANTEAFF. The CDR3 DNA sequence: TGTGCCAGCAGCAGCTACAGGGGGGCGAACACTGAAGCTTTCTTT.

This clone came up once. The rearrangement joins TRBV19 to TRBJ1-6; 7 bases are a match to TRBD1. With V trimmed by 8 bases and J by 5 bases, 9 bases remained unmatched. Germline CDR1 and CDR2: LNHDA and SQIVND (reference sequence). The CDR3 contains 15 residues. CDR3 in DNA: TGTGCCAGTCAGACAGGGCCCGTCCATAATTCACCCCTCCACTTT. Protein product: CASQTGPVHNSPLHF.

This chain connects TRBV7-2 to TRBJ2-5; no reliable D call. V was clipped by 7 bases and J by 5 bases, with 17 bases between them. CDR1 is SGHTA and CDR2 is FQGNSA in the germline V gene. This CDR3 is built from 14 residues. As DNA, the CDR3 is TGTGCCAGCAACCCACCCCCTCTCGGGGAGACCCAGTACTTC. It specifies CASNPPPLGETQYF.

The count of this clone is one. The V gene is TRBV5-8, the J gene TRBJ1-5; 10 nucleotides line up with TRBD1. CDR1 is SGHTS and CDR2 is YDEGEE in the germline V gene. The CDR3 is 16 residues long. J was trimmed by 2 bases and V by 4 bases; bases with no gene match: 6. The CDR3 sequence is CASSGQGVVGNQPQHF. Here the CDR3 DNA reads TGTGCCAGCAGCGGACAGGGGGTGGTTGGCAATCAGCCCCAGCATTTT.

CDR3 nucleotide sequence: TGTGCCAGCAGTGGACAGGGATGGAACACTGAAGCTTTCTTT. Translating it yields CASSGQGWNTEAFF. The gene calls are TRBV5-4 and TRBJ1-1; 8 bases are shared with TRBD1. Germline CDR1 reads SGHNT; CDR2 reads YYREEE (reference sequence). The CDR3 is 14 residues long. V was pared by 5 bases and J by 1 base, with 4 bases of the junction left unmatched. Using reference TRBV5-4 and TRBJ1-1 for the parts outside the CDR3, the full variable domain is ETGVTQSPTHLIKTRGQQVTLRCSSQSGHNTVSWYQQALGQGPQFIFQYYREEENGRGNFPPRFSGLQFPNYSSELNVNALELDDSALYLCASSGQGWNTEAFFGQGTRLTVV.

The chain couples TRBV7-2 to TRBJ1-2, with D uncertain. The germline V and J ends were trimmed by 3 bases and 4 bases, with 6 bases remaining between them. Germline V gives CDR1 SGHTA, CDR2 FQGNSA. The CDR3 loop spans 12 amino acids. CDR3 in DNA: TGTGCCAGCAGCTTTGCCAGCTATGGCTACACCTTC. It encodes CASSFASYGYTF. Filled out from reference TRBV7-2 and TRBJ1-2, the complete variable domain reads GAGVSQSPSNKVTEKGKDVELRCDPISGHTALYWYRQSLGQGLEFLIYFQGNSAPDKSGLPSDRFSAERTGGSVSTLTIQRTQQEDSAVYLCASSFASYGYTFGSGTRLTVV.

The chain is built from TRBV7-9 and TRBJ2-7; the D is unclear. V lost 4 bases to trimming and J lost 2 bases, with 12 bases between them. This CDR3 comprises 14 residues. Germline lookup yields CDR1 SEHNR and CDR2 FQNEAQ (reference sequence). This CDR3 reads CASSYLSSAYEQYF. The CDR3 DNA reads as TGTGCCAGCAGCTACCTATCCTCGGCCTACGAGCAGTACTTC.

The chain employs TRBV6-5 and TRBJ1-1; D remains ambiguous. The germline V gene encodes CDR1 MNHEY and CDR2 SVGAGI. The CDR3 loop spans 16 amino acids. Trimming pared 2 bases from V and 1 base from J, leaving 14 bases between. Written as DNA, the CDR3 is TGTGCCAGCAGTTACCCCCCGGGTGGCGGGAACACTGAAGCTTTCTTT. This sequence encodes CASSYPPGGGNTEAFF.

The CDR3 DNA follows: TGCAGCGTTGAAAGAGGTTTCGACTCCTACAATGAGCAGTTCTTC. This encodes CSVERGFDSYNEQFF. The chain carries TRBV29-1 and TRBJ2-1; D unresolved. This CDR3 spans 15 amino acids. The germline gives CDR1 SQVTM, CDR2 ANQGSEA. With 2 bases removed from V and 0 bases from J, the gap between germline ends came to 11 bases.

The chain carries TRBV5-4 and TRBJ2-3; TRBD2 aligns across 7 bases. With 4 bases clipped from V and 3 bases from J, the junction kept 14 bases outside the gene matches. Looked up from germline, CDR1 is SGHNT and CDR2 is YYREEE (reference sequence). This CDR3 is built from 17 residues. The CDR3 DNA follows: TGTGCCAGCAGCGGGAGGGGCGGGGCGCTTAGAACAGATACGCAGTATTTT. Protein sequence: CASSGRGGALRTDTQYF.

This clone showed up just a few times. CDR3 nucleotide sequence: TGTGCCAGCAGGGACAGTGGCAATCAGCCCCAGCATTTT. Its translation is CASRDSGNQPQHF. This sequence joins TRBV2 and TRBJ1-5; the D gene is possibly TRBD1 (6 bases). V was pared by 6 bases and J by 2 bases, with 8 bases between. Germline V lookup: CDR1 SNHLY, CDR2 FYNNEI. The CDR3 sequence is 13 residues long.

The rearrangement links TRBV2 to TRBJ2-1; 8 bases are shared with TRBD1. With V trimmed by 8 bases and J by 9 bases, 12 bases remained unmatched. CDR1 and CDR2 from the germline V gene are SNHLY and FYNNEI. The CDR3 extends over 14 amino acids. The CDR3 DNA reads TGTGCCAGCCAGATTGACAGGGGTTTCCGTGAGCAGTTCTTC. Amino acids: CASQIDRGFREQFF.